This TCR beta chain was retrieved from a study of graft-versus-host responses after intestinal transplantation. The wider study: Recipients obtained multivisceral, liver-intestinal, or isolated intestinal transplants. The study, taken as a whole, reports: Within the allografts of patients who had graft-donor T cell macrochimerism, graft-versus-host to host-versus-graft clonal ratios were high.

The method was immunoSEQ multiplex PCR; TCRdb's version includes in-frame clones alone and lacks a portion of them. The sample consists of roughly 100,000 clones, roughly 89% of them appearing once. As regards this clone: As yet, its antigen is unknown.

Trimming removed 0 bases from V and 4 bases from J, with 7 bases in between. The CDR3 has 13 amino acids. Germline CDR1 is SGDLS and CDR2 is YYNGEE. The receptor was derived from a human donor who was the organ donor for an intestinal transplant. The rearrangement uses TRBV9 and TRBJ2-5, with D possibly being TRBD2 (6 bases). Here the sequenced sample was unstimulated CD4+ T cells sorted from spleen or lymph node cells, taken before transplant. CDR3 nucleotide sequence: TGTGCCAGCAGCGTAGTTAGCGGAGAGACCCAGTACTTC. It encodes CASSVVSGETQYF.